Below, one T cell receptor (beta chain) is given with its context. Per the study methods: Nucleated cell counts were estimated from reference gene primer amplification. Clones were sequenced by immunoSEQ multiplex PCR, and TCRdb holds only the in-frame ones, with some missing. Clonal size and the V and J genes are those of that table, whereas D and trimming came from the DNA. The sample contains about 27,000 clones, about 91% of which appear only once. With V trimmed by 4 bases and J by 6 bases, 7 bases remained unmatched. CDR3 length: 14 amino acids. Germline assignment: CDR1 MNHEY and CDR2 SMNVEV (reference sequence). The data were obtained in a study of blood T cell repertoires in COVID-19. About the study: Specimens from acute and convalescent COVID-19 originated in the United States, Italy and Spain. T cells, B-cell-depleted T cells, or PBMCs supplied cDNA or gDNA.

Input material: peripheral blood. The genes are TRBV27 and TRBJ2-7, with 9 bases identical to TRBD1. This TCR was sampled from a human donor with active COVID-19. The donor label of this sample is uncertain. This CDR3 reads CASSWDRVIGEQYF. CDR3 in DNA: TGTGCCAGCAGTTGGGACAGGGTAATAGGCGAGCAGTACTTC.